The entry below gives a single TCR beta chain sequence along with its context. The data were taken from a study of pediatric ulcerative colitis. One to two pinch biopsies were taken from the rectum during colonoscopy. CDR1 MNHEY and CDR2 SVGAGI come from the germline V gene. The ends lost 6 bases at V and 7 bases at J; junction bases unmatched: 8. The CDR3 is 13 amino acids. Generated by immunoSEQ multiplex PCR, the TCRdb table keeps only in-frame clones and is missing some. The sample lists over 15,000 clones; 74% were seen once. The TCR comes from a girl between 5 and 17 years old with moderate ulcerative colitis. The chain uses TRBV6-5 and TRBJ1-1, with TRBD1 identical over 7 bases. Sequencing was carried out using gut tissue. Written as DNA, the CDR3 is TGTGCCAGCAGACTACAGGGGAGGAGTGAAGCTTTCTTT. Translation: CASRLQGRSEAFF.